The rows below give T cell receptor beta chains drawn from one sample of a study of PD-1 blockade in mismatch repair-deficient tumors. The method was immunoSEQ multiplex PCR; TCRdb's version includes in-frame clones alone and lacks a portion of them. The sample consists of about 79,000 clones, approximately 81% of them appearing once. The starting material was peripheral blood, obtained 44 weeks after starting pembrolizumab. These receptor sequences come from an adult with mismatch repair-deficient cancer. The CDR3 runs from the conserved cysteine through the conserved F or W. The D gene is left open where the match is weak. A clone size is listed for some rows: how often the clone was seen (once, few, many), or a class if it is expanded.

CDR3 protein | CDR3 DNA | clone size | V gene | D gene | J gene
CASSPSGGLNEKLFF | TGTGCCAGCTCACCATCGGGGGGACTTAATGAAAAACTGTTTTTT | once | TRBV18 | - | TRBJ1-4
CASSESGTKPAQHF | TGTGCCAGCAGCGAGTCCGGGACAAAGCCAGCCCAGCATTTT | - | TRBV5-6 | - | TRBJ1-5
CASSDQGGGNQPQHF | TGTGCCAGCAGCGACCAGGGTGGGGGAAATCAGCCCCAGCATTTT | - | TRBV7-6 | - | TRBJ1-5
CASSQDRGSSYNEQFF | TGCGCCAGCAGCCAAGATCGAGGGAGCTCCTACAATGAGCAGTTCTTC | - | TRBV4-3 | - | TRBJ2-1
CASSRRQDPENIQYF | TGTGCCAGCAGTCGGCGACAGGATCCCGAAAACATTCAGTACTTC | - | TRBV6-5 | - | TRBJ2-4
CASSGGGQREQFF | TGTGCCAGCAGTGGAGGGGGTCAGAGGGAGCAGTTCTTC | once | TRBV6-1 | - | TRBJ2-1
CASRLAGSNTGELFF | TGTGCCAGCAGGCTAGCGGGATCGAACACCGGGGAGCTGTTTTTT | - | TRBV6-5 | TRBD2 | TRBJ2-2
CASTHPSSHEQFF | TGTGCCAGCACTCACCCTTCTAGCCATGAGCAGTTCTTC | - | TRBV6-6 | - | TRBJ2-1
CASKRAGTELSGELFF | TGTGCCAGTAAACGGGCAGGGACCGAGCTTTCCGGGGAGCTGTTTTTT | - | TRBV19 | - | TRBJ2-2
CASSLNGETQYF | TGTGCCAGCAGCTTAAACGGGGAGACCCAGTACTTC | - | TRBV11-2 | - | TRBJ2-5
CASSVVLDGGEQYF | TGTGCCAGCAGCGTAGTCCTAGACGGTGGCGAGCAGTACTTC | once | TRBV9 | - | TRBJ2-7
CASSPPSGGYEQYF | TGTGCCAGCAGCCCGCCTAGCGGGGGCTACGAGCAGTACTTC | - | TRBV4-2 | TRBD2 | TRBJ2-7
CASSVEASGGSTDTQYF | TGTGCCAGCAGCGTAGAGGCCTCGGGCGGATCCACAGATACGCAGTATTTT | - | TRBV9 | - | TRBJ2-3
CAWKITSGNTIYF | TGTGCCTGGAAAATCACTTCTGGAAACACCATATATTTT | - | TRBV30 | - | TRBJ1-3
CASSIDLPSSGREAEQFF | TGTGCCAGTAGTATAGATCTGCCGTCTAGCGGGAGGGAAGCTGAGCAGTTCTTC | - | TRBV19 | TRBD2 | TRBJ2-1
CASSPGANTEAFF | TGCGCCAGCAGCCCCGGGGCGAACACTGAAGCTTTCTTT | - | TRBV5-1 | - | TRBJ1-1
CASSIRGTSGENEQFF | TGTGCCAGCAGTATAAGGGGGACTAGCGGAGAAAATGAGCAGTTCTTC | - | TRBV27 | TRBD2 | TRBJ2-1
CASKGTVDGYTF | TGTGCCAGCAAAGGGACAGTAGATGGCTACACCTTC | few | TRBV6-5 | TRBD1 | TRBJ1-2
CAISATGYIGELFF | TGTGCCATCAGTGCCACAGGGTACATCGGGGAGCTGTTTTTT | - | TRBV10-3 | - | TRBJ2-2
CASSIIAGISYEQYF | TGTGCCAGTAGTATAATCGCAGGAATCTCCTACGAGCAGTACTTC | - | TRBV19 | - | TRBJ2-7
CASSQESAASSGANVLTF | TGTGCCAGCAGCCAAGAGTCGGCGGCGAGCTCTGGGGCCAACGTCCTGACTTTC | - | TRBV4-2 | - | TRBJ2-6
CASSFGQGGTEAFF | TGTGCCAGCAGTTTCGGGCAGGGTGGGACTGAAGCTTTCTTT | - | TRBV27 | - | TRBJ1-1
CASSLGDYYPDTQYF | TGCGCCAGCAGCTTAGGGGACTATTATCCGGATACGCAGTATTTT | - | TRBV5-1 | TRBD2 | TRBJ2-3
CASIVSEYNEQFF | TGTGCCAGCATCGTTAGCGAGTACAATGAGCAGTTCTTC | - | TRBV2 | - | TRBJ2-1
CASSPRQGYEQYF | TGTGCCAGCAGCCCCCGCCAGGGCTACGAGCAGTACTTC | few | TRBV2 | - | TRBJ2-7
CASSQERAYEQYF | TGCGCCAGCAGCCAAGAGCGGGCCTACGAGCAGTACTTC | few | TRBV4-1 | - | TRBJ2-7
CASSLTGGYQPQHF | TGTGCCAGCAGTTTAACAGGGGGGTATCAGCCCCAGCATTTT | - | TRBV28 | TRBD1 | TRBJ1-5
CASSPGTVAGEGYTF | TGTGCCAGCAGCCCCGGGACGGTAGCCGGGGAAGGCTACACCTTC | - | TRBV5-6 | - | TRBJ1-2